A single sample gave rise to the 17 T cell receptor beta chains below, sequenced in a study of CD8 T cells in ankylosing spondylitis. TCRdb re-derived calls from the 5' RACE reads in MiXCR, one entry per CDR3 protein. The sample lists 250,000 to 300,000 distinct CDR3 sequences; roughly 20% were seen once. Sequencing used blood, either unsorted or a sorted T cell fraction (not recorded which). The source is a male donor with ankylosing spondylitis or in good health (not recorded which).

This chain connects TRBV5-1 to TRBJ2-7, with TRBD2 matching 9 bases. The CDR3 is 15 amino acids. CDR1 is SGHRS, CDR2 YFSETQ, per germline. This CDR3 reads CVSSSGTSQWDEQYV. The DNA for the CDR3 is TGCGTCAGCAGCTCCGGGACTAGCCAGTGGGACGAGCAGTACGTC.

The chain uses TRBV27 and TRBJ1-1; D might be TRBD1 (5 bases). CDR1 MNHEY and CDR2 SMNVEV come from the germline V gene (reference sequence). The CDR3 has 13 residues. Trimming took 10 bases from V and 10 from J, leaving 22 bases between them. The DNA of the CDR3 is TGTGCCACAGCAGTCGTCGAGGGGTCTGCAGCTTTCTTT. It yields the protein CATAVVEGSAAFF.

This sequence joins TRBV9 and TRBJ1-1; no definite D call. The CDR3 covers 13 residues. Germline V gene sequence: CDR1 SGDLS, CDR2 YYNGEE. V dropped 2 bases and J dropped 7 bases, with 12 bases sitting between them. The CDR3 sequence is CASSVRTEGEAFF. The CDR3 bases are TGTGCCAGCAGCGTCAGGACGGAAGGTGAAGCTTTCTTT.

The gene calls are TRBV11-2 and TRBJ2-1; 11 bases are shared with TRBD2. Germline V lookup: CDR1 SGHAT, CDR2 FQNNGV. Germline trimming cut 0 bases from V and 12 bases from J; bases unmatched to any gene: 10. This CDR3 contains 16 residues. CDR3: CASSLDWASGRFGQFF. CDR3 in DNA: TGTGCCAGCAGCTTAGATTGGGCTAGCGGGAGGTTTGGGCAGTTCTTC.

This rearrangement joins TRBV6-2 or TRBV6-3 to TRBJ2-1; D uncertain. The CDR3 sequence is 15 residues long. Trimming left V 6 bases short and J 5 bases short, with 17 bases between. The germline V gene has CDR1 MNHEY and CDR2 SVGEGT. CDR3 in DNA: TGTGCCAGCAGGGTCCCGGGTTCTTTCAACAATGAGCAGTTCTTC. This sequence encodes CASRVPGSFNNEQFF.

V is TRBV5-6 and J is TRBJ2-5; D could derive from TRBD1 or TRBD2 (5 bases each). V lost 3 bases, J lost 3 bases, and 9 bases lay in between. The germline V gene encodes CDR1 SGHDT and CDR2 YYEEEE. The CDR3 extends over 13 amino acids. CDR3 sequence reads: CASSWGTEETQYF. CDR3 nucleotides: TGTGCCAGCAGCTGGGGGACGGAAGAGACCCAGTACTTC.

CDR3 residues: CASSLFWPYGSGGVEDTQYF. DNA for the CDR3: TGTGCCAGCAGCTTATTCTGGCCGTATGGGAGCGGGGGGGTAGAAGATACGCAGTATTTT. The chain joins TRBV11-2 to TRBJ2-3; TRBD2 aligns across 10 bases. CDR1 and CDR2 (germline): SGHAT, FQNNGV. J gave up 5 bases and V 2 bases, and 19 bases lay outside the gene matches. The CDR3 runs to 20 residues.

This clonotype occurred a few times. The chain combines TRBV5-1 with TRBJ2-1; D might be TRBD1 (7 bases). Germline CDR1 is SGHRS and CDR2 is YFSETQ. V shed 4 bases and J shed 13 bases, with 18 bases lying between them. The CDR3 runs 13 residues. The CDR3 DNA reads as TGCGCCAGCAGCGGGGAGGTACAGGGGCGACAGTTCTTC. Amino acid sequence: CASSGEVQGRQFF.

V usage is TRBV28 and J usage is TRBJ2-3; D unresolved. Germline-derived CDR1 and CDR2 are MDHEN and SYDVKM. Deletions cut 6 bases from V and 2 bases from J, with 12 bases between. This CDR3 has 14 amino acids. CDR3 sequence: CASSSRRDTDTQYF. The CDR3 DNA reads TGTGCCAGCAGCAGCCGGAGAGACACAGATACGCAGTATTTT.

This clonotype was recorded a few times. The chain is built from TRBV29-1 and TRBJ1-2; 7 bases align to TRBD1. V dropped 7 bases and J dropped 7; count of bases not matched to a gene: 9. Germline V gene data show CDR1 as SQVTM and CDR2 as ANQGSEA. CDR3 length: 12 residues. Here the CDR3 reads CSGKGAQGGYTF. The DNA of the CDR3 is TGCAGCGGAAAGGGGGCGCAGGGTGGCTACACCTTC. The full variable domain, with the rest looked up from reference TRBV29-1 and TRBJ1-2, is SAVISQKPSRDICQRGTSLTIQCQVDSQVTMMFWYRQQPGQSLTLIATANQGSEATYESGFVIDKFPISRPNLTFSTLTVSNMSPEDSSIYLCSGKGAQGGYTFGSGTRLTVV.

CDR3 DNA: TGTGCCACCAGCAGAGATGGACTCGTGCGGGACGAGCAGTACGTC. Its protein is CATSRDGLVRDEQYV. The chain uses TRBV15 and TRBJ2-7; possibly TRBD2 for D (5 bases). CDR1 is LNHNV and CDR2 is YYDKDF in the germline V gene (reference sequence). The V and J ends lost 0 bases and 5 bases respectively, with 14 bases between them. The CDR3 is made up of 15 amino acids.

The CDR3 is CASSFVLAIGAGEQFF. The CDR3 coding sequence is TGTGCCAGCAGTTTTGTCCTAGCGATAGGGGCTGGTGAGCAGTTCTTC. The chain links TRBV28 to TRBJ2-1; maybe TRBD2 (6 bases). V was clipped by 3 bases and J by 9 bases, with 21 bases between them. The CDR3 loop spans 16 amino acids. Germline assignment: CDR1 MDHEN and CDR2 SYDVKM.

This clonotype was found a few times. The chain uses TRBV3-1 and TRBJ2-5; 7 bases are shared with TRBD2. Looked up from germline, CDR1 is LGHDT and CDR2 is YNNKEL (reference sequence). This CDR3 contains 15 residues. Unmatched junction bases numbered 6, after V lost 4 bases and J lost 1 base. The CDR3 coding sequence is TGTGCCAGCAGCCTCAAGGGACTACTCCAAGAGACCCAGTACTTC. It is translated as CASSLKGLLQETQYF.

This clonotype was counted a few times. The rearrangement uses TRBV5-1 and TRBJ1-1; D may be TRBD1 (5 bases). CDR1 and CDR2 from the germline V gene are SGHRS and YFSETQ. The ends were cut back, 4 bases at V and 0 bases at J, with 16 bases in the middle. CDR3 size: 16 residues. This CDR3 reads CASSPRQSIMNTEAFF. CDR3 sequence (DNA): TGCGCCAGCAGCCCAAGACAGTCTATAATGAACACTGAAGCTTTCTTT.

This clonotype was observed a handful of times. The CDR3 DNA is TGTGCCAGCAGCCCCGGTAGGAGGGACCTATCTGGGGCCAACGTCCTGACTTTC. Residues: CASSPGRRDLSGANVLTF. The chain combines TRBV11-1 with TRBJ2-6, with D maybe TRBD2 (6 bases). Per the germline V gene, CDR1 is SGHAT and CDR2 is FQDESV (reference sequence). V dropped 5 bases and J dropped 1 base, with 18 bases sitting between them. This CDR3 has 18 residues. Using reference TRBV11-1 and TRBJ2-6 for the parts outside the CDR3, the full variable domain is EAEVAQSPRYKITEKSQAVAFWCDPISGHATLYWYRQILGQGPELLVQFQDESVVDDSQLPKDRFSAERLKGVDSTLKIQPAELGDSAMYLCASSPGRRDLSGANVLTFGAGSRLTVL.

CDR3 in DNA: TGTGCCAGCAGCCCCGGGACAGGGGCCACCGGGGAGCTGTTTTTT. Translation: CASSPGTGATGELFF. The chain is built from TRBV3-1 and TRBJ2-2, with 10 bases lining up with TRBD1. V was pared by 4 bases and J by 4 bases, with 3 bases of the junction left unmatched. The CDR3 consists of 15 residues. CDR1 and CDR2 from the germline V gene are LGHDT and YNNKEL (reference sequence).

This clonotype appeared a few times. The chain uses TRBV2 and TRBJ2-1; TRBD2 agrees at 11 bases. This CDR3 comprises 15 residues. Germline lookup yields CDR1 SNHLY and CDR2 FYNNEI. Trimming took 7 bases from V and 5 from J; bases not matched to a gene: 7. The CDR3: CASTPLAGENNEQFF. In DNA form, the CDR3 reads TGTGCCAGCACTCCACTAGCGGGGGAAAACAATGAGCAGTTCTTC.